The 24 T cell receptor beta chains below all came from one sample that was sequenced in a study of blood T cell repertoires in COVID-19. Sequencing used immunoSEQ multiplex PCR; TCRdb keeps in-frame clones, though not all of them. The sample has under 250,000 clones, 86% seen once. The sequenced sample was peripheral blood. These receptors came from a man aged 45-60 years with COVID-19, enrolled during active disease.

Of note for this clone: A read error may be the cause here, since a much bigger clone is one base away. The chain carries TRBV4-2 and TRBJ1-3, with a tentative D call TRBD1 (5 bases). V was cut by 2 bases and J by 2 bases, with 10 bases left in between. This CDR3 is built from 15 residues. Per the germline V gene, CDR1 is LGHNA and CDR2 is YNFKEQ. CDR3 DNA: TGTGCCAGCAGCCAAACCAGGGCAGCTGGAAACACCATATATTTT. Its translation: CASSQTRAAGNTIYF.

The chain employs TRBV11-2 and TRBJ2-7, with 10 bases aligning to TRBD1. Germline V CDR1 and CDR2: SGHAT, FQNNGV. The junction had 5 bases not matched to a gene; V was cut back by 5 bases and J by 4 bases. The CDR3 sequence is 14 residues long. CDR3 region: CASSPPGQGYEQYF. CDR3 bases: TGTGCCAGCAGCCCTCCGGGACAGGGGTACGAGCAGTACTTC.

This clone came up a few times. V is TRBV30 and J is TRBJ1-4, with 9 bases aligning to TRBD1. V shed 2 bases, J shed 11 bases, and the junction held 6 bases outside the gene matches. CDR3 length: 13 amino acids. Germline-derived CDR1 and CDR2 are GTSNPN and SVGIG (reference sequence). The CDR3 DNA reads as TGTGCCTGGAGTATACCGGGACAGGGTAAACTGTTTTTT. Amino acids: CAWSIPGQGKLFF.

The V gene is TRBV4-1, the J gene TRBJ2-7; possibly TRBD2 for D (6 bases). V was clipped by 1 base and J by 7 bases, with 14 bases between them. Germline V lookup: CDR1 MGHRA, CDR2 YSYEKL. CDR3 length equals 14 residues. CDR3 bases: TGCGCCAGCAGCCAAGGACTAGAGTTGGGGGAGCAGTACTTC. Its protein product is CASSQGLELGEQYF.

The chain joins TRBV27 to TRBJ2-3; tentatively, D is TRBD2 (5 bases). CDR3 length: 15 residues. Trimming cost V 6 bases and J 6 bases, with 19 bases left between them. The germline CDR1 and CDR2 sequences are MNHEY and SMNVEV (reference sequence). The chain's CDR3 is CASRTHRTGGDTQYF. The CDR3 DNA is TGTGCCAGCAGGACCCATCGGACCGGCGGGGATACGCAGTATTTT.

In this sample, this clone turned up a few times. The chain carries TRBV5-8 and TRBJ2-7; 8 bases align to TRBD2. Germline CDR1 SGHTS, CDR2 YDEGEE. The CDR3 has 14 amino acids. Trimming took 5 bases from V and 0 from J; bases not matched to a gene: 4. The CDR3 sequence: CASRTREGSYEQYF. Written as DNA, the CDR3 is TGTGCCAGCAGGACCCGGGAGGGCTCCTACGAGCAGTACTTC.

J is TRBJ1-2 and V is TRBV5-1, with a tentative D call TRBD1 (6 bases). Germline CDR1 is SGHRS and CDR2 is YFSETQ. This CDR3 contains 14 residues. The V end was cut by 4 bases, the J end by 8 bases, with 18 bases between. This CDR3 is CASSTQGRDGGYTF. As DNA, the CDR3 is TGCGCCAGCAGCACCCAGGGGAGGGACGGCGGCTACACCTTC.

V and J are TRBV9 and TRBJ2-6; 11 bases map to TRBD2. The CDR3 is 18 amino acids. The germline V gene encodes CDR1 SGDLS and CDR2 YYNGEE. Germline trimming cut 4 bases from V and 4 bases from J; bases unmatched to any gene: 10. The chain's CDR3 is CASSPGTSGLVGANVLTF. As DNA, the CDR3 is TGTGCCAGCAGCCCCGGGACTAGCGGACTCGTGGGGGCCAACGTCCTGACTTTC.

This clone was observed once. The chain couples TRBV5-1 to TRBJ1-4, with TRBD1 as a possible D gene (5 bases). This CDR3 is 14 amino acids long. Germline CDR1 is SGHRS and CDR2 is YFSETQ. V lost 0 bases and J lost 6, with 9 bases in between. CDR3 sequence reads: CASSLEGADEKLFF. Here the CDR3 DNA reads TGCGCCAGCAGCTTGGAAGGGGCTGATGAAAAACTGTTTTTT.

This chain connects TRBV27 to TRBJ2-1; perhaps TRBD2 as D (5 bases). Trimming shortened V by 4 bases and J by 8 bases, and 18 bases separated the two germline ends. CDR1 MNHEY and CDR2 SMNVEV come from the germline V gene (reference sequence). This CDR3 is built from 15 residues. The CDR3 sequence: CASSSAVLGVDEQFF. CDR3 sequence (DNA): TGTGCCAGCAGTTCTGCGGTCCTCGGGGTAGATGAGCAGTTCTTC.

This clone was recorded only once. The chain recombines TRBV5-4 with TRBJ2-5; 7 bases are shared with TRBD1. There are 15 residues in the CDR3. Germline values: CDR1 SGHNT, CDR2 YYREEE (reference sequence). With V trimmed by 2 bases and J by 3 bases, 7 bases remained unmatched. The CDR3 is CASSFPGQTKETQYF. DNA for the CDR3: TGTGCCAGCAGCTTTCCGGGACAGACGAAAGAGACCCAGTACTTC.

This chain links TRBV2 with TRBJ1-2; D is ambiguous. The CDR3 totals 13 residues. Germline loops: CDR1 SNHLY, CDR2 FYNNEI. V was pared by 3 bases and J by 0 bases, with 5 bases between. DNA for the CDR3: TGTGCCAGCAGTGAGAGAGCTAACTATGGCTACACCTTC. It encodes CASSERANYGYTF. The variable domain in full, completed from reference TRBV2 and TRBJ1-2, reads EPEVTQTPSHQVTQMGQEVILRCVPISNHLYFYWYRQILGQKVEFLVSFYNNEISEKSEIFDDQFSVERPDGSNFTLKIRSTKLEDSAMYFCASSERANYGYTFGSGTRLTVV.

This chain links TRBV9 with TRBJ2-3; maybe TRBD2 (6 bases). From germline, CDR1 is SGDLS and CDR2 YYNGEE. Trimming cost V 1 base and J 4 bases, with 16 bases left between them. This CDR3 comprises 16 residues. The DNA of the CDR3 is TGTGCCAGCAGCGTATGGGTTAGCGGAAACGCAGATACGCAGTATTTT. Translation: CASSVWVSGNADTQYF.

V usage is TRBV10-3 and J usage is TRBJ2-7; D is perhaps TRBD2 (7 bases). Germline V gives CDR1 ENHRY, CDR2 SYGVKD. V lost 3 bases, J lost 7 bases, and 19 bases lay in between. There are 15 residues in the CDR3. The CDR3 region has the DNA TGTGCCATCAGTGATGTCGAGGGGGGGCCTGGGGAGCAGTACTTC. Translating it yields CAISDVEGGPGEQYF.

The V gene is TRBV10-3, the J gene TRBJ2-7; 11 bases agree with TRBD1. CDR1 and CDR2 (germline): ENHRY, SYGVKD. The CDR3 loop spans 17 amino acids. Trimming removed 0 bases from V and 4 bases from J; junction bases left unmatched: 8. Here the CDR3 reads CAISESLVGQGAYEQYF. CDR3 in DNA: TGTGCCATCAGTGAGTCACTAGTAGGACAGGGGGCTTACGAGCAGTACTTC.

This clone was counted a few times. V and J are TRBV7-9 and TRBJ2-7; D unresolved. Per the germline V gene, CDR1 is SEHNR and CDR2 is FQNEAQ (reference sequence). V lost 3 bases, J lost 6 bases, and 6 bases lay in between. This CDR3 comprises 11 residues. The CDR3 region has the DNA TGTGCCAGCAGCTTTCAGGTCGAGCAGTACTTC. This translates into CASSFQVEQYF. Complete variable domain (other parts from reference TRBV7-9 and TRBJ2-7): DTGVSQNPRHKITKRGQNVTFRCDPISEHNRLYWYRQTLGQGPEFLTYFQNEAQLEKSRLLSDRFSAERPKGSFSTLEIQRTEQGDSAMYLCASSFQVEQYFGPGTRLTVT.

The chain recombines TRBV6-1 with TRBJ1-1, with a tentative D call TRBD1 (5 bases). Germline CDR1 reads MNHNS; CDR2 reads SASEGT. The CDR3 spans 16 residues. Trimming took 3 bases from V and 0 from J, leaving 14 bases between them. CDR3 in DNA: TGTGCCAGCAGTGACCCAAGGACATTCATGAACACTGAAGCTTTCTTT. Encoded protein: CASSDPRTFMNTEAFF.

V gene TRBV5-4 combines with J gene TRBJ1-1; possible D gene TRBD1, 6 bases. CDR3 size: 15 residues. Germline V gene sequence: CDR1 SGHNT, CDR2 YYREEE (reference sequence). The V and J ends lost 3 bases and 0 bases respectively, with 12 bases between them. This CDR3 is CASSSLQGLNTEAFF. Written as DNA, the CDR3 is TGTGCCAGCAGCTCTTTACAGGGACTGAACACTGAAGCTTTCTTT.

The V and J genes are TRBV21-1 and TRBJ1-5; the D call TRBD1 from the table was never checked on the DNA. TRBV21-1 constitutes a pseudogene. The CDR3 has 19 residues. The CDR3 reads CASSPIKTTGTASNQPQHF. In nucleotides, the CDR3 is TGTGCCAGCAGCCCAATAAAGACAACCGGGACAGCAAGCAATCAGCCCCAGCATTTT.

The chain uses TRBV9 and TRBJ2-1; 12 bases are a match to TRBD2. Germline-derived CDR1 and CDR2 are SGDLS and YYNGEE. The CDR3 has 17 amino acids. The V gene end was trimmed by 3 bases and the J gene end by 6 bases; junction bases not matched to a gene: 10. The CDR3 is CASSDPSGGARGNEQFF. DNA for the CDR3: TGTGCCAGCAGCGACCCTAGCGGGGGGGCCCGGGGCAATGAGCAGTTCTTC. Drawing the rest from reference TRBV9 and TRBJ2-1, the complete variable domain is DSGVTQTPKHLITATGQRVTLRCSPRSGDLSVYWYQQSLDQGLQFLIQYYNGEERAKGNILERFSAQQFPDLHSELNLSSLELGDSALYFCASSDPSGGARGNEQFFGPGTRLTVL.

The V and J genes are TRBV24-1 and TRBJ1-1, with 9 bases aligning to TRBD1. The V segment lost 9 bases and the J segment 2 bases; nucleotides outside the gene matches: 3. This CDR3 is built from 13 residues. Germline V gene data show CDR1 as KGHDR and CDR2 as SFDVKD. For the CDR3, the DNA is TGTGCCACCCGACAGGGGGACAACACTGAAGCTTTCTTT. Translation gives CATRQGDNTEAFF.

J is TRBJ2-1 and V is TRBV5-1; D unclear. The CDR3 totals 15 residues. V was cut by 0 bases and J by 0 bases, with 7 bases left in between. Germline V CDR1 and CDR2: SGHRS, YFSETQ. CDR3 in amino acids: CASSLVEFSYNEQFF. CDR3 DNA: TGCGCCAGCAGCTTGGTCGAGTTCTCCTACAATGAGCAGTTCTTC.

The chain has TRBV29-1 and TRBJ2-7, with D uncertain. Germline V CDR1 and CDR2: SQVTM, ANQGSEA. The CDR3 length is 13 residues. V was shortened by 6 bases and J by 4 bases, with 16 bases between the two germline ends. CDR3 amino acids: CSVAFYSPYEQYF. The CDR3 nucleotides read TGCAGCGTCGCCTTTTACAGCCCTTACGAGCAGTACTTC.

The chain is built from TRBV5-1 and TRBJ2-2; 9 nucleotides line up with TRBD2. V lost 4 bases, J lost 3 bases, and 7 bases stayed unmatched. From germline, CDR1 is SGHRS and CDR2 YFSETQ. The CDR3 is 16 amino acids. The CDR3 DNA follows: TGCGCCAGCAGCATCCTAGCGGGATCAGACACCGGGGAGCTGTTTTTT. As protein: CASSILAGSDTGELFF.